This entry lists 22 T cell receptor beta chains sequenced from one sample in a study of T-cell memory formation after mild COVID-19. TCRdb re-called the 5' RACE reads with MiXCR, one entry per CDR3 protein. The data contain about 130,000 distinct CDR3 sequences, roughly 15% of them singletons. The sequencing sample was made of PBMCs or a T cell subset sorted from them (not recorded which). The receptors shown here come from an adult woman who had mild COVID-19 (a few samples of this study predate the infection). Cell type and time point are not known.

Many counts were recorded for this clonotype. The chain carries TRBV12-3 or TRBV12-4 and TRBJ1-1; no clear D gene. This CDR3 spans 14 amino acids. V lost 6 bases and J 4 bases, leaving 15 bases between the germline ends. The CDR3 loop is CASSLSMGITEAFF. The CDR3, as DNA: TGTGCCAGCAGCTTATCAATGGGGATCACTGAAGCTTTCTTT.

This chain connects TRBV11-1 to TRBJ2-6; D is unresolved. The CDR3 contains 19 residues. Germline CDR1 SGHAT, CDR2 FQDESV (reference sequence). V gave up 2 bases and J gave up 0 bases, with 17 bases separating them. For the CDR3, the DNA is TGTGCCAGCAGCTTATCACTCCGTGCCAAGGGCTCTGGGGCCAACGTCCTGACTTTC. Protein product: CASSLSLRAKGSGANVLTF.

This clonotype was observed a few times. The V call is TRBV7-9, the J call TRBJ2-7; 7 bases agree with TRBD2. V lost 4 bases, J lost 3 bases, and 12 bases stayed unmatched. This CDR3 region has 16 residues. Germline CDR1 reads SEHNR; CDR2 reads FQNEAQ (reference sequence). CDR3: CASSSSGRGPFYEQYF. The DNA for the CDR3 is TGTGCCAGCAGCTCTTCGGGGAGGGGCCCCTTCTACGAGCAGTACTTC.

The CDR3 region is CASSLSGLGANEKLFF. CDR3 coding DNA: TGTGCCAGCAGCTTATCGGGGCTTGGGGCTAATGAAAAACTGTTTTTT. The genes are TRBV7-2 and TRBJ1-4, with TRBD1 as a possible D gene (5 bases). The germline V gene encodes CDR1 SGHTA and CDR2 FQGNSA. Trimming cost V 2 bases and J 3 bases, with 13 bases left between them. The CDR3 covers 16 residues.

CDR3 loop: CASSLGWAAPSGNTIYF. DNA for the CDR3: TGTGCCAGCAGCTTAGGATGGGCTGCCCCCTCTGGAAACACCATATATTTT. The chain employs TRBV7-8 and TRBJ1-3; no definite D call. Germline values: CDR1 SGHVS, CDR2 FQNEAQ. Trimming took off 1 base at V and 0 bases at J, with 13 bases between the two ends. The CDR3 consists of 17 residues.

A few counts support this clonotype. This chain connects TRBV20-1 to TRBJ1-5; D is perhaps TRBD1 (5 bases). The ends were cut back, 0 bases at V and 6 bases at J, with 6 bases in the middle. This CDR3 has 12 residues. Per germline, CDR1 DFQATT and CDR2 SNEGSKA (reference sequence). This CDR3 is CSAREGGQPQHF. In DNA form, the CDR3 reads TGCAGTGCTAGAGAGGGGGGTCAGCCCCAGCATTTT.

This clonotype was seen a few times. V usage is TRBV3-1 and J usage is TRBJ2-7; 10 bases are a match to TRBD2. This CDR3 has 15 amino acids. Germline V gene sequence: CDR1 LGHDT, CDR2 YNNKEL (reference sequence). V gave up 1 base and J gave up 7 bases; unmatched junction bases: 7. CDR3 protein: CASSQVAGGPAEQYF. As DNA, the CDR3 is TGTGCCAGCAGCCAAGTAGCGGGAGGCCCTGCGGAGCAGTACTTC.

Here the CDR3 DNA reads TGTGCCAGCAGCTTAGGGGACAGGGGAATCTACGAGCAGTACTTC. Translation: CASSLGDRGIYEQYF. The chain has TRBV7-9 and TRBJ2-7, with TRBD1 identical over 10 bases. Losses at the gene ends were 1 base for V and 3 bases for J; bases not matched to a gene: 3. Looked up from germline, CDR1 is SEHNR and CDR2 is FQNEAQ (reference sequence). The CDR3 extends over 15 amino acids.

The chain employs TRBV7-6 and TRBJ2-3, with D possibly called TRBD1 or TRBD2 (6 bases each). V lost 1 base and J 5 bases, leaving 16 bases between the germline ends. The CDR3 is 16 residues long. CDR1 SGHVS and CDR2 FNYEAQ come from the germline V gene. The CDR3 DNA sequence: TGTGCCAGCAGCTTAGGGGGTGGAGGGGGGCAAGATACGCAGTATTTT. This encodes CASSLGGGGGQDTQYF.

V gene TRBV4-3 combines with J gene TRBJ1-1; D unresolved. CDR3 length: 13 amino acids. Germline CDR1 LGHNA, CDR2 YSLEER. The ends were cut back, 6 bases at V and 6 bases at J, with 14 bases in the middle. CDR3 residues: CASRRVGGPEAFF. DNA of the CDR3: TGCGCCAGCAGAAGGGTGGGAGGGCCTGAAGCTTTCTTT.

This clonotype was seen only a few times. The rearrangement links TRBV7-2 to TRBJ2-1, with D perhaps matching TRBD1 (6 bases). There are 14 residues in the CDR3. In germline, CDR1 is SGHTA, CDR2 FQGNSA. The V and J ends lost 2 bases and 7 bases respectively, with 12 bases between them. The chain's CDR3 is CASSLSFGQNEQFF. The CDR3 coding sequence is TGTGCCAGCAGCTTATCGTTCGGACAGAATGAGCAGTTCTTC.

The genes are TRBV5-1 and TRBJ2-2; D unresolved. This CDR3 spans 14 amino acids. The germline V gene encodes CDR1 SGHRS and CDR2 YFSETQ. Trimming left V 0 bases short and J 4 bases short, with 7 bases between. CDR3 protein: CASSLGDVTGELFF. Here the CDR3 DNA reads TGCGCCAGCAGCTTGGGGGATGTCACCGGGGAGCTGTTTTTT.

This clonotype occurred a few times. V is TRBV30 and J is TRBJ1-5; D uncertain. V lost 1 base and J lost 4, with 14 bases in between. The CDR3 totals 15 residues. Germline CDR1 and CDR2: GTSNPN and SVGIG (reference sequence). Written as DNA, the CDR3 is TGTGCCTGGAGTGCGGACGTACCTCTTAATCAGCCCCAGCATTTT. Amino acids: CAWSADVPLNQPQHF.

In this sample, this clonotype turned up many times. V usage is TRBV5-1 and J usage is TRBJ2-1; D uncertain. The CDR3 has 14 residues. Looked up from germline, CDR1 is SGHRS and CDR2 is YFSETQ. Trimming removed 0 bases at V and 8 bases at J, with 12 bases between. The CDR3 DNA reads TGCGCCAGCAGCTTGGATGTTGTCCGGGATGAGCAGTTCTTC. This sequence encodes CASSLDVVRDEQFF.

There are a few counts of this clonotype. The chain uses TRBV30 and TRBJ2-3; TRBD2 is a possible D gene (6 bases). CDR3 length: 15 amino acids. Germline lookup yields CDR1 GTSNPN and CDR2 SVGIG (reference sequence). The V gene lost 0 bases and the J gene lost 3 bases, with 13 bases spanning the gap. The CDR3 nucleotides are TGTGCCTGGAGTGTGGAGGGGCGGCGAACAGATACGCAGTATTTT. The encoded protein is CAWSVEGRRTDTQYF.

The chain links TRBV18 to TRBJ1-1; no clear D. Germline CDR1 and CDR2: KGHSH and LQKENI. The germline V and J ends were trimmed by 0 bases and 1 base, with 6 bases remaining between them. The CDR3 is 14 residues long. The chain's CDR3 is CASSPPNGNTEAFF. The CDR3 coding sequence is TGTGCCAGCTCACCACCGAACGGGAACACTGAAGCTTTCTTT.

The table lists this clonotype with a few counts. In nucleotides, the CDR3 is TGTGCCAGCAGCTTAGTATATAGCGGGAACTACAATGAGCAGTTCTTC. This sequence encodes CASSLVYSGNYNEQFF. The genes are TRBV7-9 and TRBJ2-1; 8 nucleotides agree with TRBD2. J gave up 3 bases and V 1 base, and 5 bases lay outside the gene matches. CDR3 size: 16 residues. Germline CDR1 and CDR2: SEHNR and FQNEAQ (reference sequence).

The genes are TRBV3-1 and TRBJ2-7; D is undetermined. CDR1 is LGHDT, CDR2 YNNKEL, per germline (reference sequence). With 3 bases removed from V and 2 bases from J, the gap between germline ends came to 11 bases. The CDR3 loop spans 14 amino acids. The CDR3 bases are TGTGCCAGCAGCCAGGGCAAATTACCCTACGAGCAGTACTTC. Protein: CASSQGKLPYEQYF.

This clonotype has just a few counts. V usage is TRBV7-6 and J usage is TRBJ2-2, with D uncertain. The germline V gene has CDR1 SGHVS and CDR2 FNYEAQ. The V gene lost 1 base and the J gene lost 1 base, with 7 bases spanning the gap. The CDR3 is 15 residues long. The CDR3 protein is CASSLVAENTGELFF. The CDR3 coding sequence is TGTGCCAGCAGCTTAGTGGCGGAGAACACCGGGGAGCTGTTTTTT.

There are a few counts of this clonotype. The CDR3 bases are TGTGCCAGCAGCTTAGGGGGATCAACTAATGAAAAACTGTTTTTT. It translates to CASSLGGSTNEKLFF. The V and J genes are TRBV7-2 and TRBJ1-4, with unresolved D. CDR1 and CDR2 from the germline V gene are SGHTA and FQGNSA. The CDR3 is 15 amino acids. V shed 1 base and J shed 0 bases, with 6 bases lying between them.

This clonotype has only a few counts. The chain uses TRBV9 and TRBJ1-3, with 8 bases aligning to TRBD1. J was trimmed by 6 bases and V by 4 bases; bases with no gene match: 9. Germline CDR1 reads SGDLS; CDR2 reads YYNGEE. The CDR3 extends over 15 amino acids. The CDR3 DNA reads TGTGCCAGCAGCTCCCAGGGGGCAGTTGTAAACACCATATATTTT. This gives the protein CASSSQGAVVNTIYF.

The V and J genes are TRBV5-1 and TRBJ1-1, with TRBD1 identical over 8 bases. CDR3 size: 13 residues. The germline V gene encodes CDR1 SGHRS and CDR2 YFSETQ. J was trimmed by 1 base and V by 5 bases; bases with no gene match: 1. The CDR3 DNA is TGCGCCAGCAGACAGGGGGGGAACACTGAAGCTTTCTTT. Protein sequence: CASRQGGNTEAFF.